The 20 T cell receptor beta chains given below trace back to one sample, sequenced in a study of OX40 agonist ivuxolimab in advanced cancers. Measured with immunoSEQ multiplex PCR; TCRdb has only the in-frame clones, and not every one. The top ten clones hold roughly 0.15% of a sample with roughly 130,000 clones, around 93% of them seen once. Sequenced material: CD4+ or CD8+ T cells sorted from blood, taken in a trial of the OX40 agonist ivuxolimab. The receptors derive from an adult with an advanced solid tumor such as melanoma, head and neck, liver or kidney cancer.

The chain combines TRBV6-5 with TRBJ2-5; D is unclear. The CDR3 contains 12 residues. From germline, CDR1 is MNHEY and CDR2 SVGAGI. V was trimmed by 4 bases and J by 5 bases, leaving 8 bases between them. CDR3 nucleotide sequence: TGTGCCAGCAGTTTTACCCCCGAGACCCAGTACTTC. Its translation is CASSFTPETQYF.

The chain has TRBV28 and TRBJ2-7; 7 positions agree with TRBD2. Trimming took 3 bases from V and 2 from J; bases not matched to a gene: 4. Germline-derived CDR1 and CDR2 are MDHEN and SYDVKM. The CDR3 is made up of 14 amino acids. DNA for the CDR3: TGTGCCAGCAGTTTGGGAGCGGGGACCTACGAGCAGTACTTC. Its protein is CASSLGAGTYEQYF.

The genes are TRBV28 and TRBJ2-5; the D is unclear. Trimming stripped 2 bases from V and 5 bases from J, with 3 bases between. The V gene's germline CDR1 is MDHEN and CDR2 SYDVKM. This CDR3 has 11 amino acids. The CDR3 nucleotides are TGTGCCAGCAGTTTAATGGAGACCCAGTACTTC. It codes for CASSLMETQYF.

V usage is TRBV6-5 and J usage is TRBJ2-3; the D gene is possibly TRBD1 (6 bases). Looked up from germline, CDR1 is MNHEY and CDR2 is SVGAGI. Trimming removed 0 bases from V and 5 bases from J, with 12 bases in between. The CDR3 totals 15 residues. CDR3 sequence reads: CASSYSRGVVDTQYF. The CDR3 region has the DNA TGTGCCAGCAGTTACTCCAGGGGAGTGGTAGATACGCAGTATTTT.

The rearrangement joins TRBV7-2 to TRBJ1-4, with 12 nucleotides matching TRBD1. Germline values: CDR1 SGHTA, CDR2 FQGNSA. This CDR3 spans 14 amino acids. V lost 6 bases to trimming and J lost 6 bases; unmatched junction nucleotides: 2. In nucleotides, the CDR3 is TGTGCCAGCAGGGGACAGGGGGCTGATGAAAAACTGTTTTTT. Amino acids: CASRGQGADEKLFF. The full variable domain, rest sourced from reference TRBV7-2 and TRBJ1-4, is GAGVSQSPSNKVTEKGKDVELRCDPISGHTALYWYRQSLGQGLEFLIYFQGNSAPDKSGLPSDRFSAERTGGSVSTLTIQRTQQEDSAVYLCASRGQGADEKLFFGSGTQLSVL.

The gene calls are TRBV29-1 and TRBJ2-7, with D perhaps matching TRBD1 (8 bases). Germline lookup yields CDR1 SQVTM and CDR2 ANQGSEA. Trimming took off 7 bases at V and 6 bases at J, with 19 bases between the two ends. The CDR3 length is 13 residues. CDR3 bases: TGCAGCGGTGCACAGGGGGGGGCCTCCGAGCAGTACTTC. This encodes CSGAQGGASEQYF.

The chain employs TRBV18 and TRBJ2-1; 7 bases agree with TRBD1. The CDR3 runs to 14 residues. The germline CDR1 and CDR2 sequences are KGHSH and LQKENI. Losses at the gene ends were 3 bases for V and 6 bases for J; bases not matched to a gene: 5. The CDR3 sequence: CASSPGQAINEQFF. The CDR3 DNA follows: TGTGCCAGCTCACCCGGACAGGCGATCAATGAGCAGTTCTTC.

V is TRBV6-1 and J is TRBJ2-5; D not resolved. Germline CDR1 and CDR2: MNHNS and SASEGT. This CDR3 has 11 residues. The V end lost 11 bases, the J end lost 2 bases, and 9 bases lay between the germline ends. The CDR3 sequence: CAGIEQETQYF. DNA for the CDR3: TGTGCCGGTATAGAACAAGAGACCCAGTACTTC.

The V and J genes are TRBV28 and TRBJ2-3; D remains unclear. V was pared by 5 bases and J by 0 bases, with 9 bases between. CDR1 MDHEN and CDR2 SYDVKM come from the germline V gene. The CDR3 covers 14 residues. CDR3 sequence reads: CASSISTSTDTQYF. Here the CDR3 DNA reads TGTGCCAGCAGTATCAGTACTAGCACAGATACGCAGTATTTT. Based on the CDR3 plus reference TRBV28 and TRBJ2-3, the full variable domain is DVKVTQSSRYLVKRTGEKVFLECVQDMDHENMFWYRQDPGLGLRLIYFSYDVKMKEKGDIPEGYSVSREKKERFSLILESASTNQTSMYLCASSISTSTDTQYFGPGTRLTVL.

The chain uses TRBV18 and TRBJ2-2, with D hard to call. The CDR3 totals 17 residues. Trimming removed 3 bases from V and 6 bases from J, with 20 bases in between. Germline V gene sequence: CDR1 KGHSH, CDR2 LQKENI. The CDR3: CASSPEQADSIAGELFF. Written as DNA, the CDR3 is TGTGCCAGCTCACCCGAGCAGGCCGACTCTATAGCCGGGGAGCTGTTTTTT.

The chain is built from TRBV5-6 and TRBJ2-7, with D possibly matching TRBD1 (5 bases). CDR1 SGHDT and CDR2 YYEEEE come from the germline V gene. The CDR3 is made up of 13 amino acids. Trimming removed 0 bases from V and 6 bases from J, with 10 bases in between. The CDR3 reads CASSLDRFGEQYF. The CDR3 region has the DNA TGTGCCAGCAGCTTGGACAGGTTCGGCGAGCAGTACTTC.

The gene calls are TRBV9 and TRBJ2-3; D is possibly TRBD2 (6 bases). Germline lookup yields CDR1 SGDLS and CDR2 YYNGEE. Deletions cut 5 bases from V and 1 base from J, with 14 bases between. The CDR3 is 15 residues long. The CDR3 coding sequence is TGTGCCAGCAGTCGTAGTTGGGGGGGCACAGATACGCAGTATTTT. Translation gives CASSRSWGGTDTQYF.

The rearrangement joins TRBV18 to TRBJ2-1; D is possibly TRBD1 or TRBD2 (6 bases each). Germline-derived CDR1 and CDR2 are KGHSH and LQKENI. CDR3 length equals 16 residues. The ends were cut back, 4 bases at V and 8 bases at J, with 21 bases in the middle. DNA of the CDR3: TGTGCCAGCTCACTTAACCCAGGGGAGGTGATACATGAGCAGTTCTTC. This encodes CASSLNPGEVIHEQFF.

This clone was seen just once. This chain links TRBV6-1 with TRBJ1-1, with unresolved D. In germline, CDR1 is MNHNS, CDR2 SASEGT. The CDR3 contains 14 residues. Deletions cut 5 bases from V and 1 base from J, with 11 bases between. The CDR3 reads CASSKGLPNTEAFF. The CDR3 DNA reads TGTGCCAGCAGTAAAGGACTGCCGAACACTGAAGCTTTCTTT.

V gene TRBV7-3 combines with J gene TRBJ2-3, with D maybe TRBD1 (5 bases). Trimming cost V 2 bases and J 4 bases, with 7 bases left between them. This CDR3 has 13 residues. CDR1 SGHTA and CDR2 FQGTGA come from the germline V gene. Here the CDR3 DNA reads TGTGCCAGCAGCTTACTAGGGGCAGATACGCAGTATTTT. Protein sequence: CASSLLGADTQYF. The complete variable domain, with remaining parts taken from reference TRBV7-3 and TRBJ2-3, reads GAGVSQTPSNKVTEKGKYVELRCDPISGHTALYWYRQSLGQGPEFLIYFQGTGAADDSGLPNDRFFAVRPEGSVSTLKIQRTERGDSAVYLCASSLLGADTQYFGPGTRLTVL.

The chain combines TRBV5-4 with TRBJ1-4; D unclear. V gave up 0 bases and J gave up 3 bases, with 12 bases separating them. This CDR3 region has 16 residues. CDR1 SGHNT and CDR2 YYREEE come from the germline V gene (reference sequence). CDR3: CASSLVIPHSNEKLFF. CDR3 coding DNA: TGTGCCAGCAGCTTGGTGATCCCGCATTCTAATGAAAAACTGTTTTTT.

This chain connects TRBV18 to TRBJ2-5; D is uncertain. The CDR3 loop spans 11 amino acids. Germline CDR1 reads KGHSH; CDR2 reads LQKENI. The V gene lost 4 bases and the J gene lost 2 bases, with 2 bases spanning the gap. Here the CDR3 reads CASSLQETQYF. The CDR3 bases are TGTGCCAGCTCACTGCAAGAGACCCAGTACTTC.

The chain combines TRBV7-9 with TRBJ1-2; D ambiguous. V was clipped by 5 bases and J by 8 bases, with 12 bases between them. The CDR3 consists of 12 residues. Germline V gene data show CDR1 as SEHNR and CDR2 as FQNEAQ (reference sequence). The CDR3 DNA is TGTGCCAGCAGCGACCCCCCTGGGGGCTACACCTTC. Its protein product is CASSDPPGGYTF.

V usage is TRBV18 and J usage is TRBJ1-1; possibly TRBD1 for D (6 bases). The CDR3 totals 12 residues. Germline V gene sequence: CDR1 KGHSH, CDR2 LQKENI. The V end lost 9 bases, the J end lost 0 bases, and 8 bases lay between the germline ends. CDR3 sequence (DNA): TGTGCCAGTGGACAGATGAACACTGAAGCTTTCTTT. It encodes CASGQMNTEAFF.

The V call is TRBV11-2, the J call TRBJ1-1; weak D call: TRBD1 (6 bases). Germline V lookup: CDR1 SGHAT, CDR2 FQNNGV. The V end lost 10 bases, the J end lost 0 bases, and 12 bases lay between the germline ends. The CDR3 covers 13 residues. DNA for the CDR3: TGTGCCACTCGACAGGACATGAACACTGAAGCTTTCTTT. This encodes CATRQDMNTEAFF.